These T cell receptor beta chains were read from a single sample in a study of follicular helper T cells after annual influenza vaccination. TCRdb's copy holds only in-frame clones and misses some; the assay was immunoSEQ multiplex PCR. The table shows 7,500 to 9,500 clones, with more than 80% occurring only once. This specimen consisted of CXCR5+ CD38- circulating T follicular helper cells from blood, obtained 7 days after influenza vaccination. The receptors shown here come from an adult who received the influenza vaccine. Each CDR3 is given with its conserved first and last residue. D genes are given only for firm matches. Part of the rows lack a size; the others show once, few, many or a class for expanded clones.

v_call: TRBV28
j_call: TRBJ2-5
clone_size: NA
d_call: NA
cdr3_nt: TGTGCCAGCGGCTCTCAGGCCCTGGGGGAGACCCAGTACTTC
cdr3_aa: CASGSQALGETQYF

v_call: TRBV19
j_call: TRBJ1-2
clone_size: NA
d_call: NA
cdr3_nt: TGTGCCAGTACCTTGACAGGAGAGTATGGCTACACCTTC
cdr3_aa: CASTLTGEYGYTF

v_call: TRBV5-1
j_call: TRBJ2-1
clone_size: NA
d_call: TRBD1
cdr3_nt: TGCGCCAGCAGCTTAACCCCCCGGGACAGGGCCTACAATGAGCAGTTCTTC
cdr3_aa: CASSLTPRDRAYNEQFF

v_call: TRBV6-4
j_call: TRBJ1-1
clone_size: once
d_call: NA
cdr3_nt: TGTGCCAGCAGTGGCGAGATCGCTGAAGCTTTCTTT
cdr3_aa: CASSGEIAEAFF

v_call: TRBV5-1
j_call: TRBJ2-7
clone_size: NA
d_call: NA
cdr3_nt: TGCGCCAGCAGGGAGACCTCTTACGAGCAGTACTTC
cdr3_aa: CASRETSYEQYF

v_call: TRBV11-1
j_call: TRBJ1-5
clone_size: once
d_call: NA
cdr3_nt: TGTGCCAGCAGCCGGGGGGGCAATCAGCCCCAGCATTTT
cdr3_aa: CASSRGGNQPQHF

v_call: TRBV19
j_call: TRBJ1-1
clone_size: NA
d_call: NA
cdr3_nt: TGTGCCAGTAGCCAAGGGCGGGACACTGAAGCTTTCTTT
cdr3_aa: CASSQGRDTEAFF

v_call: TRBV27
j_call: TRBJ2-1
clone_size: NA
d_call: TRBD1
cdr3_nt: TGTGCCAGCAGTTTATCCACAGGGGTCCTATACAATGAGCAGTTCTTC
cdr3_aa: CASSLSTGVLYNEQFF

v_call: TRBV2
j_call: TRBJ1-6
clone_size: few
d_call: NA
cdr3_nt: TGTGCCAGCAGACAGGGAGGATCACCCCTCCACTTT
cdr3_aa: CASRQGGSPLHF

v_call: TRBV28
j_call: TRBJ1-1
clone_size: NA
d_call: TRBD1
cdr3_nt: TGTGCCAGCAGAACAGGGGTGGTCGACACTGAAGCTTTCTTT
cdr3_aa: CASRTGVVDTEAFF

v_call: TRBV7-2
j_call: TRBJ2-1
clone_size: NA
d_call: TRBD2
cdr3_nt: TGTGCCAGCAGCTTAACTAGCGGGCGGGAATTTAATGAGCAGTTCTTC
cdr3_aa: CASSLTSGREFNEQFF

v_call: TRBV5-6
j_call: TRBJ2-7
clone_size: NA
d_call: NA
cdr3_nt: TGTGCCAGCAGCTTGGGCCCGGACCGAGGAGGAGAGCAGTACTTC
cdr3_aa: CASSLGPDRGGEQYF

v_call: TRBV5-6
j_call: TRBJ1-3
clone_size: NA
d_call: NA
cdr3_nt: TGTGCCAGCAGCTTGGAGGTGGGCACCATATATTTT
cdr3_aa: CASSLEVGTIYF

v_call: TRBV11-2
j_call: TRBJ1-1
clone_size: once
d_call: NA
cdr3_nt: TGTGCCAGCAGCCCAGAGGCAGGGACTGAAGCTTTCTTT
cdr3_aa: CASSPEAGTEAFF

v_call: TRBV6-1
j_call: TRBJ2-7
clone_size: NA
d_call: NA
cdr3_nt: TGTGCCAGCAGTGAAGCGCTTCGAGGGGAGGGGGTCTCCTACGAGCAGTACTTC
cdr3_aa: CASSEALRGEGVSYEQYF

v_call: TRBV28
j_call: TRBJ1-2
clone_size: NA
d_call: NA
cdr3_nt: TGTGCCAGCAGAGACCTCCCACAGACGTCTAACTATGGCTACACCTTC
cdr3_aa: CASRDLPQTSNYGYTF

v_call: TRBV9
j_call: TRBJ2-3
clone_size: NA
d_call: TRBD1
cdr3_nt: TGTGCCAGCAGCGTAGATGGACAGGGGGCGGAAGATACGCAGTATTTT
cdr3_aa: CASSVDGQGAEDTQYF

v_call: TRBV7-8
j_call: TRBJ1-2
clone_size: NA
d_call: NA
cdr3_nt: TGTGCCAGCAGCTTAAGTACAGGAGAGGAATATGGCTACACCTTC
cdr3_aa: CASSLSTGEEYGYTF

v_call: TRBV14
j_call: TRBJ2-5
clone_size: NA
d_call: NA
cdr3_nt: TGTGCCAGCAGCTCGCCCGGGGAAGGAGAGACCCAGTACTTC
cdr3_aa: CASSSPGEGETQYF

v_call: TRBV6-6
j_call: TRBJ1-2
clone_size: few
d_call: TRBD1
cdr3_nt: TGTGCCAGCAGTCAGACAGGGGAAGGCTACACCTTC
cdr3_aa: CASSQTGEGYTF

v_call: TRBV29-1
j_call: TRBJ2-3
clone_size: NA
d_call: NA
cdr3_nt: TGCAGCGTTGAAGATCCAGGTGGTAATACGCAGTATTTT
cdr3_aa: CSVEDPGGNTQYF

v_call: TRBV6-5
j_call: TRBJ2-1
clone_size: NA
d_call: NA
cdr3_nt: TGTGCCAGTCGAAGCGGAGGCTACAATGAGCAGTTCTTC
cdr3_aa: CASRSGGYNEQFF

v_call: TRBV5-1
j_call: TRBJ2-5
clone_size: NA
d_call: NA
cdr3_nt: TGCACCAGCAGCTTGTGGTCGGGGACGGTCGCGGAGACCCAGTACTTC
cdr3_aa: CTSSLWSGTVAETQYF

v_call: TRBV7-9
j_call: TRBJ2-7
clone_size: NA
d_call: NA
cdr3_nt: TGTGCCAGCAGCTTAGGGATTTGGCCCTACGAGCAGTACTTC
cdr3_aa: CASSLGIWPYEQYF

v_call: TRBV18
j_call: TRBJ1-1
clone_size: NA
d_call: NA
cdr3_nt: TGTGCCAGCTCGCAACGGACACAAGCTTTCTTT
cdr3_aa: CASSQRTQAFF

v_call: TRBV18
j_call: TRBJ1-1
clone_size: NA
d_call: NA
cdr3_nt: TGTGCCAGCTCAGCGGGACAGAACACTGAAGCTTTCTTT
cdr3_aa: CASSAGQNTEAFF

v_call: TRBV7-2
j_call: TRBJ2-3
clone_size: NA
d_call: TRBD2
cdr3_nt: TGTGCCAGCAGCACGGGACTAGCGGTCACAGATACGCAGTATTTT
cdr3_aa: CASSTGLAVTDTQYF

v_call: TRBV5-1
j_call: TRBJ1-1
clone_size: NA
d_call: TRBD1
cdr3_nt: TGCGCCAGCAGCTCCGGGACAGGGATGAACACTGAAGCTTTCTTT
cdr3_aa: CASSSGTGMNTEAFF

v_call: TRBV5-1
j_call: TRBJ1-5
clone_size: few
d_call: NA
cdr3_nt: TGCGCCAGCAGCTTGGAACAGAATCAGCCCCAGCATTTT
cdr3_aa: CASSLEQNQPQHF

v_call: TRBV30
j_call: TRBJ1-6
clone_size: NA
d_call: TRBD1
cdr3_nt: TGTGCCTGGAGTGTACGGTCAGGGGGCGCCGACAATTCACCCCTCCACTTT
cdr3_aa: CAWSVRSGGADNSPLHF

v_call: TRBV11-3
j_call: TRBJ2-3
clone_size: NA
d_call: NA
cdr3_nt: TGTGCCAGCAGCTTAACGGGAGAAGATACGCAGTATTTT
cdr3_aa: CASSLTGEDTQYF

v_call: TRBV5-6
j_call: TRBJ2-7
clone_size: NA
d_call: NA
cdr3_nt: TGTGCCGGCAAGGACAGAAACTCCTACGAGCAGTACTTC
cdr3_aa: CAGKDRNSYEQYF

v_call: TRBV29-1
j_call: TRBJ2-5
clone_size: NA
d_call: NA
cdr3_nt: TGCAGCGTTTCTCCCGGGACCACCTACCAAGAGACCCAGTACTTC
cdr3_aa: CSVSPGTTYQETQYF

v_call: TRBV9
j_call: TRBJ2-2
clone_size: NA
d_call: TRBD2
cdr3_nt: TGTGCCAGCAGCGTAGGGCTAGCGGGAACCGGGGAGCTGTTTTTT
cdr3_aa: CASSVGLAGTGELFF

v_call: TRBV28
j_call: TRBJ1-6
clone_size: NA
d_call: NA
cdr3_nt: TGTGCCAGCAGTTTACTAACTGGGGGTCCCAGTTCACCCCTCCACTTT
cdr3_aa: CASSLLTGGPSSPLHF

v_call: TRBV29-1
j_call: TRBJ1-5
clone_size: NA
d_call: NA
cdr3_nt: TGCAGCGTACTACAGGGCCGCAACTATCAGCCCCAGCATTTT
cdr3_aa: CSVLQGRNYQPQHF

v_call: TRBV4-2
j_call: TRBJ2-1
clone_size: NA
d_call: TRBD2
cdr3_nt: TGTGCCAGCAGCCAAACTAAGACTAGCGGGAGAGTCGATGAGCAGTTCTTC
cdr3_aa: CASSQTKTSGRVDEQFF

v_call: TRBV9
j_call: TRBJ1-2
clone_size: NA
d_call: NA
cdr3_nt: TGTGCCAGCAGCGTAGAGGCAGAAGGCGGCTACACCTTC
cdr3_aa: CASSVEAEGGYTF

v_call: TRBV5-6
j_call: TRBJ1-2
clone_size: NA
d_call: NA
cdr3_nt: TGTGCCAGCAGGCGGTCGTCTTCCCAGCCCTATGGCTACACCTTC
cdr3_aa: CASRRSSSQPYGYTF

v_call: TRBV28
j_call: TRBJ1-5
clone_size: NA
d_call: NA
cdr3_nt: TGTGCCAGCAGATCCACAGGGAGCAATCAGCCCCAGCATTTT
cdr3_aa: CASRSTGSNQPQHF

v_call: TRBV7-2
j_call: TRBJ2-1
clone_size: NA
d_call: NA
cdr3_nt: TGTGCCAGCAGCTTAGGGGGGACGGGGCACCACAATGAGCAGTTCTTC
cdr3_aa: CASSLGGTGHHNEQFF

v_call: TRBV4-3
j_call: TRBJ1-5
clone_size: NA
d_call: NA
cdr3_nt: TGCGCCAGCAGCCAAGAAGGGGGCAATCAGCCCCAGCATTTT
cdr3_aa: CASSQEGGNQPQHF

v_call: TRBV28
j_call: TRBJ2-7
clone_size: NA
d_call: TRBD2
cdr3_nt: TGTGCCAGCGGCGGGGGGAGCGGGGTTAATGAGCAGTACTTC
cdr3_aa: CASGGGSGVNEQYF

v_call: TRBV25-1
j_call: TRBJ1-1
clone_size: NA
d_call: NA
cdr3_nt: TGTGCCAGCAGTGGATCGGCAGGTCGGGCTTTCTTT
cdr3_aa: CASSGSAGRAFF

v_call: TRBV11-2
j_call: TRBJ1-1
clone_size: NA
d_call: NA
cdr3_nt: TGTGCCAGCAGCCACAGGGACGATGGCACTGAAGCTTTCTTT
cdr3_aa: CASSHRDDGTEAFF

v_call: TRBV25-1
j_call: TRBJ1-2
clone_size: few
d_call: NA
cdr3_nt: TGTGCCAGCAGTTACGGTGGCTACACCTTC
cdr3_aa: CASSYGGYTF

v_call: TRBV7-3
j_call: TRBJ2-6
clone_size: NA
d_call: TRBD1
cdr3_nt: TGTGCCAGCAGCTTAGGGACAGTCGGGGCCAACGTCCTGACTTTC
cdr3_aa: CASSLGTVGANVLTF

v_call: TRBV19
j_call: TRBJ2-2
clone_size: NA
d_call: TRBD2
cdr3_nt: TGTGCCAGTAGTATTTCAAGCGGGGCCAACACCGGGGAGCTGTTTTTT
cdr3_aa: CASSISSGANTGELFF

v_call: TRBV9
j_call: TRBJ1-2
clone_size: NA
d_call: TRBD1
cdr3_nt: TGTGCCAGCAGCGGCATCCCGGGACAGGGGACCTATGGCTACACCTTC
cdr3_aa: CASSGIPGQGTYGYTF

v_call: TRBV28
j_call: TRBJ2-7
clone_size: NA
d_call: NA
cdr3_nt: TGTGCCAGCAGTGTCCCGTGGGACTACGAGCAGTACTTC
cdr3_aa: CASSVPWDYEQYF

v_call: TRBV28
j_call: TRBJ1-6
clone_size: NA
d_call: TRBD1
cdr3_nt: TGTGCCAGCACCCCGGGACAGGGAGCTTCACCCCTCCACTTT
cdr3_aa: CASTPGQGASPLHF

v_call: TRBV28
j_call: TRBJ1-6
clone_size: once
d_call: TRBD1
cdr3_nt: TGTGCCAGCGAGCTAACAGGGGGCGCCTATTCACCCCTCCACTTT
cdr3_aa: CASELTGGAYSPLHF

v_call: TRBV5-1
j_call: TRBJ1-4
clone_size: NA
d_call: TRBD1
cdr3_nt: TGCGCCAGCAGGCCCGGGACAGGGGAGGAAAAACTGTTTTTT
cdr3_aa: CASRPGTGEEKLFF

v_call: TRBV18
j_call: TRBJ2-3
clone_size: NA
d_call: TRBD1
cdr3_nt: TGTGCCAGCTCACCAGGACAGGGCTTCCCAGATACGCAGTATTTT
cdr3_aa: CASSPGQGFPDTQYF

v_call: TRBV4-2
j_call: TRBJ1-3
clone_size: NA
d_call: TRBD1
cdr3_nt: TGTGCCAGCAGCCGAGAACCACAGGGGAGCCTAAGCTCTGGAAACACCATATATTTT
cdr3_aa: CASSREPQGSLSSGNTIYF

v_call: TRBV7-2
j_call: TRBJ1-1
clone_size: NA
d_call: NA
cdr3_nt: TGTGCCAGTAGCTTCGACGGGGGGAGGAACACTGAAGCTTTCTTT
cdr3_aa: CASSFDGGRNTEAFF

v_call: TRBV5-4
j_call: TRBJ2-6
clone_size: NA
d_call: NA
cdr3_nt: TGTGCCAGCAGCTTGGCGGGGCAGGGCGGCTCTGGGGCCAACGTCCTGACTTTC
cdr3_aa: CASSLAGQGGSGANVLTF

v_call: TRBV2
j_call: TRBJ1-3
clone_size: once
d_call: NA
cdr3_nt: TGTGCCAGCAGACAAAGTACTGGAAACACCATATATTTT
cdr3_aa: CASRQSTGNTIYF

v_call: TRBV6-6
j_call: TRBJ2-1
clone_size: few
d_call: NA
cdr3_nt: TGTGCCAGCAGCCGTAGCAATGAGCAGTTCTTC
cdr3_aa: CASSRSNEQFF

v_call: TRBV7-2
j_call: TRBJ2-2
clone_size: NA
d_call: NA
cdr3_nt: TGTGCCAGCAGCTTAGTGTGGAACACCGGGGAGCTGTTTTTT
cdr3_aa: CASSLVWNTGELFF